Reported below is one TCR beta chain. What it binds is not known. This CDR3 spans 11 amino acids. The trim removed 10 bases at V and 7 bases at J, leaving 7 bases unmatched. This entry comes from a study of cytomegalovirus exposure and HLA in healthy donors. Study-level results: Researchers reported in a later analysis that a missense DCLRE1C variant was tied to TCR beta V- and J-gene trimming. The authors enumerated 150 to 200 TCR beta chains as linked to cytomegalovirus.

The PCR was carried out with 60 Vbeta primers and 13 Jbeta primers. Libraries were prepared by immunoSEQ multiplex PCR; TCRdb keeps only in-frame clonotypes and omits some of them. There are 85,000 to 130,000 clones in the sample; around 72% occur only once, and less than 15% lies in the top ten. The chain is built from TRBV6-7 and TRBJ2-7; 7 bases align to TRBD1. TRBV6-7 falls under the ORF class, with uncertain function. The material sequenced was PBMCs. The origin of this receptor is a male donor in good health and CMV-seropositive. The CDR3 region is CAITGVGEQYF. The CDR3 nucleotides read TGTGCCATTACAGGGGTAGGGGAGCAGTACTTC.